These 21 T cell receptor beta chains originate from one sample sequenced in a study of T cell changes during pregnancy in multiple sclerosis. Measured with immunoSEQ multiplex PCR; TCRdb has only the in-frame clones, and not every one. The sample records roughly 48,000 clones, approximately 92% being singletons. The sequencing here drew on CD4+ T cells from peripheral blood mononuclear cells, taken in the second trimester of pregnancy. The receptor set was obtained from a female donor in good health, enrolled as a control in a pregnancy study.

The CDR3 here is CASSQTSGGAGTDTQYF. The CDR3 bases are TGTGCCAGCAGCCAGACTAGCGGGGGGGCGGGCACAGATACGCAGTATTTT. V and J are TRBV28 and TRBJ2-3; the match to TRBD2 covers 14 bases. J lost 1 base, V lost 6 bases, and 6 bases had no gene match. This CDR3 region has 17 residues. Germline CDR1 MDHEN, CDR2 SYDVKM.

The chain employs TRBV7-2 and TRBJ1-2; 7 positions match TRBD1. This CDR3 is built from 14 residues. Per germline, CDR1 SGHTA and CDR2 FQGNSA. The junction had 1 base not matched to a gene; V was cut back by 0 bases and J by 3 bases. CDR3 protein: CASSLAGTDYGYTF. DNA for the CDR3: TGTGCCAGCAGCTTAGCCGGGACAGACTATGGCTACACCTTC.

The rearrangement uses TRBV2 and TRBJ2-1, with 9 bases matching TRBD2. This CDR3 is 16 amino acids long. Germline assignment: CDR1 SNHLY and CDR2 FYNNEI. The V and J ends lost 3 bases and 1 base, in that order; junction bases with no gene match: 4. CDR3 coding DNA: TGTGCCAGCAGTGACCAGCGGGGGGTTTCCTACAATGAGCAGTTCTTC. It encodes CASSDQRGVSYNEQFF.

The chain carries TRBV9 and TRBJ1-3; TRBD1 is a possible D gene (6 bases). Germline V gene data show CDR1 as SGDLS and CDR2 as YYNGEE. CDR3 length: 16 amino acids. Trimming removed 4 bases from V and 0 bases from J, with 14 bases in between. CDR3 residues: CASSPRGGDSGNTIYF. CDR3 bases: TGTGCCAGCAGCCCTCGAGGGGGGGACTCTGGAAACACCATATATTTT.

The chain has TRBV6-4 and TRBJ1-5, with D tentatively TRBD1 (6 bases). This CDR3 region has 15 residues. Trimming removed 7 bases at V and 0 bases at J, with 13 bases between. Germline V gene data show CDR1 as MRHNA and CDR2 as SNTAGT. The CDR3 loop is CASKKDSNSNQPQHF. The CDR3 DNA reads TGTGCCAGCAAGAAGGACAGCAATAGCAATCAGCCCCAGCATTTT.

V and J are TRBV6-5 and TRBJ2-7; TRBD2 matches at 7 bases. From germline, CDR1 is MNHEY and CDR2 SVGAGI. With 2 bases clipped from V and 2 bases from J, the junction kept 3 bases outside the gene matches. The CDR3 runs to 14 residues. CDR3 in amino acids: CASSYVAGAYEQYF. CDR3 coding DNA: TGTGCCAGCAGTTACGTGGCGGGAGCCTACGAGCAGTACTTC.

CDR3 in amino acids: CASSPGLALYNEQFF. The CDR3 DNA reads as TGTGCCAGCAGCCCGGGACTAGCGTTATACAATGAGCAGTTCTTC. The rearrangement joins TRBV14 to TRBJ2-1; 10 bases line up with TRBD2. Germline V gene lookup returns CDR1 SGHDN and CDR2 FVKESK. This CDR3 comprises 15 residues. With V trimmed by 4 bases and J by 4 bases, 4 bases remained unmatched.

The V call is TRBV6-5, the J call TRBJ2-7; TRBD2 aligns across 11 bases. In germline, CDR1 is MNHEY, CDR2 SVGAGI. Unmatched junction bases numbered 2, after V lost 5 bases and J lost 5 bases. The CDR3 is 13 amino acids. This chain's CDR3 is CASSRTSGHEQYF. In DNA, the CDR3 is TGTGCCAGCAGTAGGACTAGCGGGCACGAGCAGTACTTC.

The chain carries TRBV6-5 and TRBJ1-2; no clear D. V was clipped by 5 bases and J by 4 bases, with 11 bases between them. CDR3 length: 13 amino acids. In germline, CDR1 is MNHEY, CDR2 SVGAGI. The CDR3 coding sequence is TGTGCCAGCAGTCACAACCTTGGCTATGGCTACACCTTC. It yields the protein CASSHNLGYGYTF.

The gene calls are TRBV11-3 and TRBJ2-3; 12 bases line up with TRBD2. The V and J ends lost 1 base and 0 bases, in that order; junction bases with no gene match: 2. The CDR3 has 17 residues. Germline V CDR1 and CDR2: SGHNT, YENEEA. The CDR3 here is CASSLGTSGASTDTQYF. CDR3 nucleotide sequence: TGTGCCAGCAGCTTAGGGACTAGCGGGGCTAGCACAGATACGCAGTATTTT.

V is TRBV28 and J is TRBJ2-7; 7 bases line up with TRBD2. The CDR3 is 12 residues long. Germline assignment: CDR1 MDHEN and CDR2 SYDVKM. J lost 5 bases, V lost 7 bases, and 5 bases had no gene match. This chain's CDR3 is CASTAGENEQYF. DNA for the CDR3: TGTGCCAGCACGGCGGGGGAAAACGAGCAGTACTTC.

CDR3 bases: TGTGCCACCAGCAGAGAATCGGGATCCTGGGACGAGCAGTACTTC. Translated: CATSRESGSWDEQYF. V usage is TRBV15 and J usage is TRBJ2-7; D may be TRBD2 (5 bases). The CDR3 sequence is 15 residues long. The germline V and J ends were trimmed by 0 bases and 5 bases, with 14 bases remaining between them. The germline V gene encodes CDR1 LNHNV and CDR2 YYDKDF (reference sequence).

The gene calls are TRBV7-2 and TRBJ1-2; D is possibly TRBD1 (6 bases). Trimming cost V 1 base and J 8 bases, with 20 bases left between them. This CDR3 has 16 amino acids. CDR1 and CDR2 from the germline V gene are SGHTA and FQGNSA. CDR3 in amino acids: CASSLGAGDSWRGYTF. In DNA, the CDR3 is TGTGCCAGCAGCTTAGGCGCAGGGGATTCTTGGAGAGGCTACACCTTC.

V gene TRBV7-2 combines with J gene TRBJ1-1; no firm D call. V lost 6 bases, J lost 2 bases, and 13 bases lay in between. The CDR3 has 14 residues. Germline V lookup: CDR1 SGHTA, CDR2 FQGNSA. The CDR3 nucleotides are TGTGCCAGCAGGAGGCGGGTGAACAACACTGAAGCTTTCTTT. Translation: CASRRRVNNTEAFF. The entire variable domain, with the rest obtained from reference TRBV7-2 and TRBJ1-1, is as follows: GAGVSQSPSNKVTEKGKDVELRCDPISGHTALYWYRQSLGQGLEFLIYFQGNSAPDKSGLPSDRFSAERTGGSVSTLTIQRTQQEDSAVYLCASRRRVNNTEAFFGQGTRLTVV.

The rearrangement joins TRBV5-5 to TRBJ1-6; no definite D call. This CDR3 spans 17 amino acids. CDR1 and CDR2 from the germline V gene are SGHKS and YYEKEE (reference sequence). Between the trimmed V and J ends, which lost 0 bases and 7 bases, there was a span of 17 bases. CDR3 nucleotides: TGTGCCAGCAGCTTGGAAATGGCTCCCGCTTGGAATTCACCCCTCCACTTT. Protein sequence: CASSLEMAPAWNSPLHF.

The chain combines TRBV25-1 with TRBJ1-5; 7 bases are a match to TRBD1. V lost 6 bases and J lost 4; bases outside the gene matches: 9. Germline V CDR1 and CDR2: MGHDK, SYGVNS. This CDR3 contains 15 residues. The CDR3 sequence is CASSPQGYVNQPQHF. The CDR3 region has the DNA TGTGCCAGCAGCCCACAGGGGTACGTTAATCAGCCCCAGCATTTT.

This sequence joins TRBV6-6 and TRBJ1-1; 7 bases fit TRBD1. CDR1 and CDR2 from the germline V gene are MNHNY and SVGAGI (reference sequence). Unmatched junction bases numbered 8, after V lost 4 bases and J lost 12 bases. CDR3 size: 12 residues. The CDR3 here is CASSSLQGITFF. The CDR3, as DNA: TGTGCCAGCAGTTCCTTACAGGGGATCACTTTCTTT.

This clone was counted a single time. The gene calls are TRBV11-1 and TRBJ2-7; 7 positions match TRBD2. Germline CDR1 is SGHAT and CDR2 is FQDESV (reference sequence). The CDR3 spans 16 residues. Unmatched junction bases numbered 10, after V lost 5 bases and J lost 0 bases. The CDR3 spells CASSRDFGRSSYEQYF. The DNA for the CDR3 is TGTGCCAGCAGCAGAGACTTCGGGAGGAGCTCCTACGAGCAGTACTTC.

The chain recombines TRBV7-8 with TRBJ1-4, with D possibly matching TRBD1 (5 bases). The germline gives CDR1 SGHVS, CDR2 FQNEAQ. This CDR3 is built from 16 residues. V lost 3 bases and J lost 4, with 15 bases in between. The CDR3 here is CASSFGGRAGNEKLFF. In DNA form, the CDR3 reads TGTGCCAGCAGCTTCGGGGGTAGGGCGGGTAATGAAAAACTGTTTTTT.

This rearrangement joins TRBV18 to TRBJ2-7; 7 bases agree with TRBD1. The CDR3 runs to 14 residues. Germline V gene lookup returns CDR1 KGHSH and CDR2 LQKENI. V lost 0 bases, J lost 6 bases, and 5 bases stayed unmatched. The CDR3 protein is CASSPPRQGSEQYF. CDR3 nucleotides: TGTGCCAGCTCACCACCGCGACAGGGATCCGAGCAGTACTTC. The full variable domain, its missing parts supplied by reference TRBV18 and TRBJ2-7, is NAGVMQNPRHLVRRRGQEARLRCSPMKGHSHVYWYRQLPEEGLKFMVYLQKENIIDESGMPKERFSAEFPKEGPSILRIQQVVRGDSAAYFCASSPPRQGSEQYFGPGTRLTVT.

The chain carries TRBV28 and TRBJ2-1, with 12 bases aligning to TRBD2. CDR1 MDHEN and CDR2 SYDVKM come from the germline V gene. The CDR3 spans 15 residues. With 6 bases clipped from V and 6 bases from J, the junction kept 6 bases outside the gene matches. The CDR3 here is CASSSLAGGRNEQFF. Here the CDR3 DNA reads TGTGCCAGCAGCTCTCTAGCGGGAGGGCGCAATGAGCAGTTCTTC.